This T cell receptor beta chain was sequenced for a study of T cell changes during pregnancy in multiple sclerosis. Measured with immunoSEQ multiplex PCR; TCRdb has only the in-frame clones, and not every one. The sample has more than 55,000 clones, 90% to 95% seen once. There are 16 residues in the CDR3. V was pared by 0 bases and J by 3 bases, with 14 bases between. Germline V lookup: CDR1 WNHNN, CDR2 SYGVQD (reference sequence). The chain couples TRBV10-1 to TRBJ2-5, with a tentative D call TRBD2 (5 bases). The material was peripheral blood, obtained in the third trimester of pregnancy. The source is a female donor with multiple sclerosis, enrolled in a pregnancy study. CDR3 bases: TGCGCCAGCAGTGAGTCGTTGACCTTGCGGGAAGAGACCCAGTACTTC. Translating it yields CASSESLTLREETQYF.